This TCR beta chain was sequenced in a study of blood T cell repertoires in COVID-19. J lost 3 bases, V lost 4 bases, and 8 bases had no gene match. The CDR3 runs to 17 residues. The V gene's germline CDR1 is SGDLS and CDR2 YYNGEE. Clones were read by immunoSEQ multiplex PCR, and TCRdb kept only the in-frame ones, dropping some. This table has 29,000 or so clones, around 67% appearing once. The chain recombines TRBV9 with TRBJ2-2, with 11 bases fitting TRBD2. This receptor was identified in a human donor in a cohort sampled during active COVID-19. The sequenced sample consisted of peripheral blood. DNA for the CDR3: TGTGCCAGCAGCACTATAGCGGGAGGGCCAGACACCGGGGAGCTGTTTTTT. Translation: CASSTIAGGPDTGELFF.